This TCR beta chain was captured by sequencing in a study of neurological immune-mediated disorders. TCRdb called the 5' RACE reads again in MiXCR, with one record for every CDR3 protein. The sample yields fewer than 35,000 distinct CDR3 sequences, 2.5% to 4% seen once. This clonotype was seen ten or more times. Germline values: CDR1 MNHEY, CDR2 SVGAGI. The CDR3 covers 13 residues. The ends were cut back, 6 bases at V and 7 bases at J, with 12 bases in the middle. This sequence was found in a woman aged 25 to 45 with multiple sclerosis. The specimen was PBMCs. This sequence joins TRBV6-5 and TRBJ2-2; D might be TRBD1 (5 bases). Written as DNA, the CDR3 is TGTGCCAGCAGGATAGGGGCAATCGGGGAGCTGTTTTTT. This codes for CASRIGAIGELFF.